The clone carrying this T cell receptor (beta chain) was found a few times. What it binds is unknown. This specimen belongs to a study of T cells after yellow fever vaccination. Notes on the study in general: From the bulk population, abundant clonotypes could contaminate and appear within FACS-sorted repertoires.

In making TCR cDNA, 5'RACE template switching added a universal primer site and UMIs to it. TCRdb reanalysed the 5' RACE reads using MiXCR and keeps one entry per CDR3 protein. This table has around 550,000 distinct CDR3 sequences, 15% to 20% appearing once. Sample: PBMCs, taken 15 days after the yellow fever booster vaccination. The sequence came from a man aged 30-40 years who received the YFV17D yellow fever vaccine.

The CDR3 nucleotides read TGTGCCAGCAGCTTATACAGACAAGAGACCCAGTACTTC. Residues: CASSLYRQETQYF. The genes are TRBV7-9 and TRBJ2-5, with D hard to call. V was pared by 2 bases and J by 2 bases, with 6 bases between. Germline V gene lookup returns CDR1 SEHNR and CDR2 FQNEAQ (reference sequence). There are 13 residues in the CDR3.